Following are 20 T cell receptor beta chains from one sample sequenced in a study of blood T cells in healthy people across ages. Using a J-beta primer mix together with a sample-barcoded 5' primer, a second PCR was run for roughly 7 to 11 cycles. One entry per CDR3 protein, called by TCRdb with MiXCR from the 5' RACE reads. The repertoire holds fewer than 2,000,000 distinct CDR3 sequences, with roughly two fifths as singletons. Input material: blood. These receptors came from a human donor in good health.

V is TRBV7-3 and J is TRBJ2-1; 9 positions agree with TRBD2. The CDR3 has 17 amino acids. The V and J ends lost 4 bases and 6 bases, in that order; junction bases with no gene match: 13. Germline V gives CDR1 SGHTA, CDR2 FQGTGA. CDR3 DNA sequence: TGTGCCAGCAGCTCTCCCCTCGGGGCGGGGGGGCTCAATGAGCAGTTCTTC. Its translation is CASSSPLGAGGLNEQFF.

This CDR3 is CASSLDQVVQYF. CDR3 DNA: TGTGCCAGCAGCTTAGATCAGGTCGTGCAGTACTTC. This sequence joins TRBV7-9 and TRBJ2-7; D gene uncertain. V was clipped by 1 base and J by 9 bases, with 10 bases between them. Germline V gene sequence: CDR1 SEHNR, CDR2 FQNEAQ (reference sequence). CDR3 length equals 12 residues.

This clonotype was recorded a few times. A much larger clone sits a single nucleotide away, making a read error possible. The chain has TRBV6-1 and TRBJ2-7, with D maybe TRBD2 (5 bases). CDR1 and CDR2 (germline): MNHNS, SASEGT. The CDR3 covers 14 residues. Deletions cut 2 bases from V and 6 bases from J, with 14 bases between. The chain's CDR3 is CASSECGPPGEQYF. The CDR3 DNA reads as TGTGCCAGCAGTGAATGCGGGCCTCCTGGCGAGCAGTACTTC.

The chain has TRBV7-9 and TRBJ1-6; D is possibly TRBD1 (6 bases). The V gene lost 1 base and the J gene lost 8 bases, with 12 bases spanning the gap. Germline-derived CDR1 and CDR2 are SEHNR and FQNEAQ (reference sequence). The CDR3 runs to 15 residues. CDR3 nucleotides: TGTGCCAGCAGCTTAGGGGGGCCCCCGGATTCACCCCTCCACTTT. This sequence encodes CASSLGGPPDSPLHF.

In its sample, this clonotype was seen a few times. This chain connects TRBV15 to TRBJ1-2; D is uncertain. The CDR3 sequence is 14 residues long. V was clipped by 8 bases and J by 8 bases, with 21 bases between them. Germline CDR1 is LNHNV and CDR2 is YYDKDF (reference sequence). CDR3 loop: CATATRLAPGGYTF. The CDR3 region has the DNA TGTGCCACCGCAACCCGGTTGGCTCCGGGCGGCTACACCTTC.

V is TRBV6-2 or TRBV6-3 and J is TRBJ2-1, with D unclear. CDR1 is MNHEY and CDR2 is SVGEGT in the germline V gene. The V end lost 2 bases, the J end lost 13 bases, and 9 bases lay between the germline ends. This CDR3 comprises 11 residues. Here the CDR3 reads CASSYVSSQFF. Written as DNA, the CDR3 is TGTGCCAGCAGTTACGTGTCTAGTCAGTTCTTC.

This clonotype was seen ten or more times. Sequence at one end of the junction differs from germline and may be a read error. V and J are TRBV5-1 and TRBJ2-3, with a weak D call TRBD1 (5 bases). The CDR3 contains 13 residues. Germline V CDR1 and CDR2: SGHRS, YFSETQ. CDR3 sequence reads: CASQGVRTDTQYF. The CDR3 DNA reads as TGTGCCAGTCAAGGGGTTCGCACAGATACGCAGTATTTT.

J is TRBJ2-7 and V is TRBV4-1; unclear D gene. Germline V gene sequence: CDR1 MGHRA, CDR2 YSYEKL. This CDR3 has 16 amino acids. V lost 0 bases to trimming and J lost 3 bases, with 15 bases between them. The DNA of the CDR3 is TGCGCCAGCAGCCAAGAGAATGTTTTCGGCGGCTACGAGCAGTACTTC. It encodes CASSQENVFGGYEQYF.

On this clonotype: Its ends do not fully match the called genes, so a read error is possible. CDR3: CASILALTSSSTDTQDF. DNA of the CDR3: TGTGCCAGCATTCTCGCTTTGACGTCCTCTAGCACAGATACGCAGGATTTT. The gene calls are TRBV6-1 and TRBJ2-3; a weak D match, TRBD2 (5 bases). The CDR3 has 17 amino acids. Germline values: CDR1 MNHNS, CDR2 SASEGT.

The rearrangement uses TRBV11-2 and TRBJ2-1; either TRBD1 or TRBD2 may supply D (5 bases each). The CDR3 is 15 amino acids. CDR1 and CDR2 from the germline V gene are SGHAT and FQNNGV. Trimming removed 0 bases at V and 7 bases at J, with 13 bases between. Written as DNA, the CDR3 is TGTGCCAGCAGCTTAGAAGCCGGGACCCAAAATGAGCAGTTCTTC. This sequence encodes CASSLEAGTQNEQFF.

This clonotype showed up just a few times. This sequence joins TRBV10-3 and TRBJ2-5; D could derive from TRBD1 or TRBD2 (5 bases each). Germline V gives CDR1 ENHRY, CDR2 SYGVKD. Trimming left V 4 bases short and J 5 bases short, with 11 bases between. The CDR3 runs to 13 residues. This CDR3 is CAISGGWDETQYF. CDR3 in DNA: TGTGCCATCAGTGGGGGGTGGGATGAGACCCAGTACTTC.

CDR3 in amino acids: CSANMRWGVGEKLFF. The CDR3 region has the DNA TGCAGTGCCAATATGCGATGGGGGGTGGGGGAAAAACTGTTTTTT. The chain couples TRBV20-1 to TRBJ1-4; the D gene is possibly TRBD1 (5 bases). Germline V lookup: CDR1 DFQATT, CDR2 SNEGSKA (reference sequence). CDR3 length: 15 residues. The V and J ends lost 6 bases and 8 bases respectively, with 22 bases between them.

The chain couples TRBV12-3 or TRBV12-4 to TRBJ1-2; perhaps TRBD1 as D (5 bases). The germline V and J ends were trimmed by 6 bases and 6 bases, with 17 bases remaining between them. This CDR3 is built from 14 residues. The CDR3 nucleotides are TGTGCCAGCAGCCTCCGAGGGGCCTACAATGGCTACACCTTC. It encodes CASSLRGAYNGYTF.

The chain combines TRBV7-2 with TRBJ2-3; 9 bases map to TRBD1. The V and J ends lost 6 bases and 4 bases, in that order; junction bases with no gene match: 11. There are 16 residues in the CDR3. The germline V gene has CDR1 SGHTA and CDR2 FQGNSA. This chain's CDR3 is CASSLTGQGYSDTQYF. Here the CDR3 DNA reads TGTGCCAGCAGTTTGACGGGACAGGGTTACTCAGATACGCAGTATTTT.

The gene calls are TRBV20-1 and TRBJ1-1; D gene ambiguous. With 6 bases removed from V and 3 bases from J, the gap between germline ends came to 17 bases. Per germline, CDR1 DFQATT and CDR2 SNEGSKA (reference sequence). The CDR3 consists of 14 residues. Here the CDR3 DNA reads TGCAGTGCGTCCCCCCGCCGGGGTGACACTGAAGCTTTCTTT. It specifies CSASPRRGDTEAFF.

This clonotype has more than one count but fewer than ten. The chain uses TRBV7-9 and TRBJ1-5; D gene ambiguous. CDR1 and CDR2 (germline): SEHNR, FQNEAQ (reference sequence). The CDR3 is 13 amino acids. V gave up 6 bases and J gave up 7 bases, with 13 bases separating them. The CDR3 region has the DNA TGTGCCAGCAGTTCCCAAGATGGACAGCCCCAGCATTTT. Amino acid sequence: CASSSQDGQPQHF.

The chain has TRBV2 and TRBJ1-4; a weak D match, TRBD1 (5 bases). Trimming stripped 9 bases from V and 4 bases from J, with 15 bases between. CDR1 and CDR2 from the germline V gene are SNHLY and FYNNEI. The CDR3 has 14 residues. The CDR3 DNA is TGTGCCAGTATCCGGGACCTAGTTAATGAAAAACTGTTTTTT. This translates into CASIRDLVNEKLFF. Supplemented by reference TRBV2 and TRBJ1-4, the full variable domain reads EPEVTQTPSHQVTQMGQEVILRCVPISNHLYFYWYRQILGQKVEFLVSFYNNEISEKSEIFDDQFSVERPDGSNFTLKIRSTKLEDSAMYFCASIRDLVNEKLFFGSGTQLSVL.

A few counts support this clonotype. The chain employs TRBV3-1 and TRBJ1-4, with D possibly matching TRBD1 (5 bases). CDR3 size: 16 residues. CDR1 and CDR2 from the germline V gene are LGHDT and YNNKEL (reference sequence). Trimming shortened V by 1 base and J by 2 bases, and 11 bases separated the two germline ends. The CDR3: CASSQGGTGTNEKLFF. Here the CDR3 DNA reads TGTGCCAGCAGCCAAGGCGGGACTGGCACTAATGAAAAACTGTTTTTT.

CDR3 amino acids: CSARGESYNEQFF. The CDR3 coding sequence is TGCAGTGCTAGAGGGGAGAGCTACAATGAGCAGTTCTTC. The chain employs TRBV20-1 and TRBJ2-1, with D perhaps matching TRBD2 (5 bases). The germline V and J ends were trimmed by 1 base and 3 bases, with 7 bases remaining between them. CDR1 and CDR2 (germline): DFQATT, SNEGSKA (reference sequence). The CDR3 extends over 13 amino acids.

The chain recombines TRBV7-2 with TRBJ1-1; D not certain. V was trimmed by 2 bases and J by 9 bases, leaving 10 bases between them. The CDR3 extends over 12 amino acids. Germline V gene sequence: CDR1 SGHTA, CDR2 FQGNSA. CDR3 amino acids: CASSLSPQKAFF. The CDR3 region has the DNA TGTGCCAGCAGCTTATCCCCGCAGAAAGCTTTCTTT.